Shown below are 13 T cell receptor beta chains from a single sample sequenced in a study of cytomegalovirus exposure and HLA in healthy donors (dated by TCRdb to 2016 to 2017). The library was produced with the immunoSEQ multiplex PCR assay. The multiplex PCR relied on a mix of 60 forward primers for TCR Vbeta segments and 13 reverse primers for TCR Jbeta segments. TCRdb retrieved this table from immuneACCESS and kept in-frame rearrangements only. Not all clones are present; in checked studies, unresolved V genes account for under half, and no reason is known for the remainder. The table for this sample lists some 190,000 clones; roughly 80% of them were counted only once. Approximately 3.1% of the sample is in the top ten clones. Input material: PBMCs. These receptors all stem from a woman aged 30 to 39 in good health and CMV-seropositive.

The chain links TRBV7-2 to TRBJ1-5; no firm D call. Trimming pared 6 bases from V and 1 base from J, leaving 13 bases between. Germline V lookup: CDR1 SGHTA, CDR2 FQGNSA. This CDR3 is built from 15 residues. In DNA form, the CDR3 reads TGTGCCAGCAGTGCAGGATCTCTAAGCAATCAGCCCCAGCATTTT. It specifies CASSAGSLSNQPQHF.

The rearrangement links TRBV6-1 to TRBJ1-5; TRBD1 matches at 7 bases. This CDR3 is 15 amino acids long. V trimming: 4 bases; J trimming: 5 bases; junction bases outside the gene matches: 8. Germline lookup yields CDR1 MNHNS and CDR2 SASEGT. CDR3 protein: CASSGPGTDDQPQHF. The CDR3, as DNA: TGTGCCAGCAGTGGTCCCGGGACAGATGATCAGCCCCAGCATTTT.

The rearrangement joins TRBV5-1 to TRBJ2-2; 13 bases are a match to TRBD2. The CDR3 is 16 residues long. Germline V lookup: CDR1 SGHRS, CDR2 YFSETQ. V shed 4 bases, J shed 7 bases, and the junction held 7 bases outside the gene matches. The DNA for the CDR3 is TGCGCCAGCAGCCCGGCGGGACTAGCGGGACTCGGGGAGCTGTTTTTT. Protein: CASSPAGLAGLGELFF.

This clone has a single count. The chain employs TRBV6-1 and TRBJ2-3; 8 bases match TRBD1. The trim removed 10 bases at V and 2 bases at J, leaving 5 bases unmatched. Germline CDR1 and CDR2: MNHNS and SASEGT. The CDR3 contains 13 residues. This CDR3 reads CATGQGDTDTQYF. DNA for the CDR3: TGTGCCACTGGACAGGGAGACACAGATACGCAGTATTTT.

The genes are TRBV5-5 and TRBJ1-5; D remains ambiguous. The CDR3 runs 16 residues. CDR1 SGHKS and CDR2 YYEKEE come from the germline V gene (reference sequence). V lost 1 base and J lost 3, with 14 bases in between. The DNA for the CDR3 is TGTGCCAGCAGCTTGCATCCCGACAAACCCAATCAGCCCCAGCATTTT. Translation: CASSLHPDKPNQPQHF.

This chain connects TRBV6-5 to TRBJ2-2; D possibly corresponds to TRBD2 (5 bases). The CDR3 length is 15 residues. V shed 2 bases and J shed 2 bases, with 9 bases lying between them. Germline V CDR1 and CDR2: MNHEY, SVGAGI. The DNA of the CDR3 is TGTGCCAGCAGTTACCTGGACTCCAACACCGGGGAGCTGTTTTTT. This translates into CASSYLDSNTGELFF.

The chain has TRBV19 and TRBJ2-5, with TRBD1 as a possible D gene (5 bases). Trimming took 3 bases from V and 2 from J, leaving 10 bases between them. CDR3 length: 14 amino acids. Germline values: CDR1 LNHDA, CDR2 SQIVND (reference sequence). The CDR3 DNA is TGTGCCAGTAGTATCCCGACAGAACAAGAGACCCAGTACTTC. Its protein is CASSIPTEQETQYF.

The CDR3 region is CSAGQEKLFF. In nucleotides, the CDR3 is TGCAGTGCTGGACAGGAAAAACTGTTTTTT. The V gene is TRBV20-1, the J gene TRBJ1-4; perhaps TRBD1 as D (6 bases). V was trimmed by 5 bases and J by 8 bases, leaving 6 bases between them. Germline CDR1 and CDR2: DFQATT and SNEGSKA (reference sequence). The CDR3 spans 10 residues.

This chain links TRBV15 with TRBJ2-3; no firm D call. Trimming shortened V by 4 bases and J by 5 bases, and 10 bases separated the two germline ends. Germline loops: CDR1 LNHNV, CDR2 YYDKDF (reference sequence). CDR3 size: 13 residues. For the CDR3, the DNA is TGTGCCACCAGCATGACACGCATAGATACGCAGTATTTT. Its protein product is CATSMTRIDTQYF.

Only a few counts were recorded for this clone. The chain employs TRBV23-1 and TRBJ2-3, with 12 bases aligning to TRBD2. Being an ORF, TRBV23-1 has a function that is uncertain. This CDR3 region has 17 residues. Unmatched junction bases numbered 5, after V lost 2 bases and J lost 2 bases. The CDR3 region is CASSQATSGGLTDTQYF. The DNA of the CDR3 is TGCGCCAGCAGTCAAGCGACTAGCGGGGGTCTCACAGATACGCAGTATTTT.

The CDR3 loop reads CASSHGALGGFSAFF. CDR3 DNA sequence: TGCGCCAGCAGCCATGGGGCTCTCGGGGGATTTAGCGCTTTCTTT. V is TRBV4-1 and J is TRBJ1-1; D is possibly TRBD1 (5 bases). The germline gives CDR1 MGHRA, CDR2 YSYEKL. V lost 3 bases and J 11 bases, leaving 22 bases between the germline ends. The CDR3 covers 15 residues.

This sequence joins TRBV9 and TRBJ2-1; D not certain. The CDR3 has 15 residues. The germline V gene encodes CDR1 SGDLS and CDR2 YYNGEE. V gave up 3 bases and J gave up 3 bases, with 13 bases separating them. CDR3 residues: CASSALLSGYNEQFF. CDR3 nucleotides: TGTGCCAGCAGCGCCCTATTATCGGGCTACAATGAGCAGTTCTTC.

Of note for this clone: At one of its ends the junction is not consistent with the germline gene, which may arise from a read error. CDR3 in amino acids: CSSSPSNRLNTEAFF. CDR3 bases: TGTTCCAGCAGCCCAAGTAACAGGCTGAACACTGAAGCTTTCTTT. The chain carries TRBV7-9 and TRBJ1-1; D is possibly TRBD1 (5 bases). This CDR3 comprises 15 residues. Per the germline V gene, CDR1 is SEHNR and CDR2 is FQNEAQ (reference sequence).